The clone carrying this TCR beta chain came up a few times. The authors ran a second PCR of about 7 to 11 cycles using a sample-barcoded 5' primer and a J-beta primer mix. TCRdb passed the 5' RACE reads through MiXCR, listing each CDR3 protein once. Altogether 1.5 million to 1.9 million distinct CDR3 sequences are present, roughly 43% being singletons, with the ten largest covering more than 4%. This CDR3 is 16 amino acids long. Germline-derived CDR1 and CDR2 are LGHDT and YNNKEL (reference sequence). The data are from a study of blood T cells in healthy people across ages. The chain employs TRBV3-1 and TRBJ2-1; 7 bases align to TRBD1. The J call is uncertain, as TRBJ2-7 better fits the DNA end. The receptor's source is a young woman in good health. Sequenced: blood. CDR3 nucleotides: TGTGCCAGCAGCCAGACAGGGCTTCACCAAAACAATGAGCAGTACTTC. This translates into CASSQTGLHQNNEQYF.